Each of the 5 T cell receptor beta chains below was sequenced from the same sample in a study of beta chain features in type 1 diabetes. Whole-study results and caveats: Moderate but significant shortening of TCRB CDR3s was recorded in all four CD4+ subsets from Type 1 diabetes patients.

The sequenced template was cDNA made from the entire isolated RNA. Using immunoSEQ multiplex PCR, the repertoire was profiled, and TCRdb retains in-frame clones only, with some absent. The sample carries approximately 170,000 clones, roughly 8% recorded once. These receptors are not linked to any known antigen. Sequences were obtained from central memory CD4+ T cells from blood. These receptor sequences come from a man between 18 and 35 years old with type 1 diabetes.

This clone came up a few times. In the same sample, other DNA sequences code for this CDR3. For the CDR3, the DNA is TGTGCCAGCAGCTTAGCTGGGGAGGGAGATACGCAGTATTTT. This sequence encodes CASSLAGEGDTQYF. V gene TRBV11-2 combines with J gene TRBJ2-3; 7 bases map to TRBD2. The trim removed 1 base at V and 5 bases at J, leaving 3 bases unmatched. CDR1 and CDR2 (germline): SGHAT, FQNNGV. CDR3 length equals 14 residues. Looking up the rest from reference TRBV11-2 and TRBJ2-3 gives the full variable domain: EAGVAQSPRYKIIEKRQSVAFWCNPISGHATLYWYQQILGQGPKLLIQFQNNGVVDDSQLPKDRFSAERLKGVDSTLKIQPAKLEDSAVYLCASSLAGEGDTQYFGPGTRLTVL.

The sample holds a few counts of this clone. The chain uses TRBV29-1 and TRBJ1-4; D possibly corresponds to TRBD1 (5 bases). CDR3 size: 12 residues. Germline V gives CDR1 SQVTM, CDR2 ANQGSEA. V shed 7 bases and J shed 3 bases, with 9 bases lying between them. CDR3 nucleotide sequence: TGCAGCGGTCGACAGCCTAATGAAAAACTGTTTTTT. Translated: CSGRQPNEKLFF.

In its sample, this clone was seen a few times. The rearrangement links TRBV2 to TRBJ2-3, with 9 bases identical to TRBD1. The CDR3 extends over 14 amino acids. Unmatched junction bases numbered 5, after V lost 7 bases and J lost 3 bases. Per the germline V gene, CDR1 is SNHLY and CDR2 is FYNNEI. In nucleotides, the CDR3 is TGTGCCAGCAAGGGGGACAGGGAAACAGATACGCAGTATTTT. As protein: CASKGDRETDTQYF.

This clone was found once. The chain joins TRBV6-6 to TRBJ2-5; 9 nucleotides align to TRBD2. Germline trimming cut 0 bases from V and 1 base from J; bases unmatched to any gene: 3. Germline lookup yields CDR1 MNHNY and CDR2 SVGAGI (reference sequence). The CDR3 extends over 16 amino acids. CDR3 DNA sequence: TGTGCCAGCAGTTACTCACTAGCGGGCCCCCAAGAGACCCAGTACTTC. This translates into CASSYSLAGPQETQYF.

This clone came up a few times. The chain carries TRBV28 and TRBJ2-7; D is undetermined. Germline-derived CDR1 and CDR2 are MDHEN and SYDVKM. The CDR3 runs to 13 residues. V shed 8 bases and J shed 6 bases, with 17 bases lying between them. CDR3 DNA: TGTGCCAGCTCGGAGAGCGCGGTTCCCGAGCAGTACTTC. It translates to CASSESAVPEQYF.